This TCR beta chain is drawn from a study of T cells in Graves' hyperthyroidism and ophthalmopathy. The wider study: Peripheral blood draws took place at initial diagnosis, ahead of any treatment.

This clonotype was counted only a few times. RNA transcripts served as the template for amplifying TCR beta CDR3 regions. During a first-round RT-PCR of the TCR CDR3, the HTBI primer set was used. From the multiplex PCR reads, TCRdb called clonotypes with MiXCR, one entry per CDR3 protein. The sample carries about 640,000 distinct CDR3 sequences, around 21% recorded once. Fresh peripheral blood, under 13 ml, yielded the PBMCs. CDR3 length: 14 amino acids. V was trimmed by 2 bases and J by 8 bases, leaving 12 bases between them. This sequence originates from a man in his thirties or forties with Graves' ophthalmopathy. The gene calls are TRBV12-3 or TRBV12-4 and TRBJ1-4; D may be TRBD1 (5 bases). The sequencing input was blood. CDR3 DNA sequence: TGTGCCAGCAGTTTATTGGCCGAGGGGGAAAAACTGTTTTTT. Protein product: CASSLLAEGEKLFF.